The clone carrying this TCR beta chain was observed many times. The data belong to a study of T cells in Graves' hyperthyroidism and ophthalmopathy. Looked up from germline, CDR1 is SGHVS and CDR2 is FQNEAQ. This CDR3 spans 15 amino acids. The trim removed 4 bases at V and 10 bases at J, leaving 12 bases unmatched. RNA transcripts gave rise to amplified TCR beta CDR3 regions. Researchers ran a first-round RT-PCR on the TCR CDR3 using the HTBI primer set. TCRdb re-analysed the multiplex PCR reads in MiXCR, keeping a single row per CDR3 protein. The sample shows hundreds of thousands of distinct CDR3 sequences, roughly 15% of them seen only once.

The source is a woman aged 18-29 years with Graves' hyperthyroidism. The genes are TRBV7-8 and TRBJ2-1; 8 nucleotides line up with TRBD1. The specimen was blood. This CDR3 reads CASSSFRGLLREQFF. As DNA, the CDR3 is TGTGCCAGCAGCTCCTTCAGGGGGCTGCTACGGGAGCAGTTCTTC.